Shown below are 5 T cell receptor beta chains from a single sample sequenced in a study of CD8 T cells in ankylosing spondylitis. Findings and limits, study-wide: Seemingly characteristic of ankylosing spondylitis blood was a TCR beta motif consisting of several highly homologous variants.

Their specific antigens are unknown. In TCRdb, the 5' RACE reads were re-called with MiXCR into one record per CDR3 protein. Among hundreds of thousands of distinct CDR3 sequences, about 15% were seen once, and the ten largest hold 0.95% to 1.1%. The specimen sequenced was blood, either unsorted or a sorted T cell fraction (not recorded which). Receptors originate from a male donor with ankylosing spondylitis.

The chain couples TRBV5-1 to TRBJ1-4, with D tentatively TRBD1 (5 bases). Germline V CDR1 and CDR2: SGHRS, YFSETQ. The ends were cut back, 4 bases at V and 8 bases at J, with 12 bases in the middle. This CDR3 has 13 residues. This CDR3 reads CASSPPQGEKLFF. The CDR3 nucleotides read TGCGCCAGCAGCCCCCCGCAGGGAGAAAAACTGTTTTTT.

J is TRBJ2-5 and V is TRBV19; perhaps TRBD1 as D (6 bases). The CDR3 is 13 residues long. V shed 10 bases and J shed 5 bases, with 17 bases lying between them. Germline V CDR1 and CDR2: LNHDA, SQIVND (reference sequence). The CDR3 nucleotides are TGTGCCACCGAATCACAGGGTCGGGAGACCCAGTACTTC. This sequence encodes CATESQGRETQYF.

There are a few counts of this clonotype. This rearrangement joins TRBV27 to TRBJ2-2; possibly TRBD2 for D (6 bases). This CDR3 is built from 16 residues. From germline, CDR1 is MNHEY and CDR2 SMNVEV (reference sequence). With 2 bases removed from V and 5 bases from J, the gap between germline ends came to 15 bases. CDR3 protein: CASSLTGSRGTGELFF. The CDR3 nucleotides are TGTGCCAGCAGTTTAACGGGTTCCCGGGGGACCGGGGAGCTGTTTTTT.

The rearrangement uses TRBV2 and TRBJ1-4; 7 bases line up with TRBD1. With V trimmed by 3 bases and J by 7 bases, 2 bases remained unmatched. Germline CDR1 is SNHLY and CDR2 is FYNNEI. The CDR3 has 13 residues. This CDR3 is CASSEAGGEKLFF. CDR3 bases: TGTGCCAGCAGTGAGGCAGGGGGTGAAAAACTGTTTTTT.

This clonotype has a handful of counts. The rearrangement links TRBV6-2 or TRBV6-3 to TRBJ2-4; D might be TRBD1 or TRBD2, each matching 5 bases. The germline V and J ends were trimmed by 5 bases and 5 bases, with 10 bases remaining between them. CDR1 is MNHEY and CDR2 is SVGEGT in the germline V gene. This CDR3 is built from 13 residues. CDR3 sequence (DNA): TGTGCCAGCAGTCGGGGACGGCAAAACATTCAGTACTTC. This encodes CASSRGRQNIQYF.